Shown below are 6 T cell receptor beta chains from a single sample sequenced in a study of cytomegalovirus exposure and HLA in healthy donors. TCRdb's table, derived via immunoSEQ multiplex PCR, lists solely in-frame clones and lacks some. Among tens of thousands of clones listed, about 87% were seen once. The specimen was PBMCs. These receptors all come from a young woman in good health and CMV-seropositive.

The rearrangement links TRBV6-5 to TRBJ1-2, with D possibly TRBD1 on 5 matching bases. CDR3 length: 13 amino acids. Per germline, CDR1 MNHEY and CDR2 SVGAGI. V lost 2 bases, J lost 4 bases, and 8 bases lay in between. DNA for the CDR3: TGTGCCAGCAGTTACGGGGGACTCTATGGCTACACCTTC. Its protein product is CASSYGGLYGYTF.

The rearrangement links TRBV4-2 to TRBJ2-1; TRBD2 agrees at 9 bases. The CDR3 is made up of 16 amino acids. Germline-derived CDR1 and CDR2 are LGHNA and YNFKEQ. Trimming removed 1 base from V and 6 bases from J; junction bases left unmatched: 7. The CDR3 loop is CASSQVSSGGFNEQFF. The CDR3 bases are TGTGCCAGCAGCCAAGTATCGAGCGGGGGGTTCAATGAGCAGTTCTTC.

The chain combines TRBV28 with TRBJ1-2; no reliable D call. The CDR3 is 12 residues long. Trimming stripped 1 base from V and 8 bases from J, with 8 bases between. Per the germline V gene, CDR1 is MDHEN and CDR2 is SYDVKM. CDR3 amino acids: CASSLYTIGYTF. CDR3 nucleotide sequence: TGTGCCAGCAGTTTATACACAATCGGCTACACCTTC.

The CDR3 loop is CASSFRDRGIHEQFF. CDR3 bases: TGTGCCAGCAGTTTCCGGGACAGGGGGATACATGAGCAGTTCTTC. V gene TRBV27 combines with J gene TRBJ2-1, with TRBD1 matching over 11 bases. The CDR3 extends over 15 amino acids. The germline gives CDR1 MNHEY, CDR2 SMNVEV (reference sequence). Trimming at V came to 3 bases and at J to 8 bases, leaving 6 bases not matched to a gene.

The V gene is TRBV7-2, the J gene TRBJ2-2; 9 bases map to TRBD2. J gave up 7 bases and V 6 bases, and 6 bases lay outside the gene matches. The CDR3 spans 14 residues. CDR1 is SGHTA, CDR2 FQGNSA, per germline. This CDR3 is CASRVAGVDGELFF. CDR3 nucleotide sequence: TGTGCCAGCAGAGTAGCGGGGGTCGACGGGGAGCTGTTTTTT.

This clone is a singleton in its sample. The V and J genes are TRBV19 and TRBJ2-4, with a possible D match to TRBD2 (6 bases). Germline V lookup: CDR1 LNHDA, CDR2 SQIVND (reference sequence). The V end was cut by 5 bases, the J end by 8 bases, with 22 bases between. This CDR3 has 16 residues. CDR3: CASSFPTSPGLDIQYF. CDR3 sequence (DNA): TGTGCCAGTAGTTTCCCTACTAGCCCCGGCCTAGACATTCAGTACTTC.